This T cell receptor beta chain was recorded in a study of Graves' ophthalmopathy and Graves' hyperthyroidism. Transcripts of RNA were the source for amplifying TCR beta CDR3 regions. First-round RT-PCR with HTBI primers preceded a second-round multiplex PCR. One entry per CDR3 protein, called by TCRdb with MiXCR from the multiplex PCR reads. There are a few hundred thousand distinct CDR3 sequences in the sample; more than 20% occur only once, and 2.5% to 3.5% lies in the top ten. The V end lost 5 bases, the J end lost 5 bases, and 15 bases lay between the germline ends. The germline gives CDR1 DFQATT, CDR2 SNEGSKA (reference sequence). The CDR3 consists of 13 residues. Study outcomes and limitations: In separating ophthalmopathy from stable hyperthyroidism, a 13-signature model achieved 87.88% sensitivity and about 80% specificity.

Sampling over 8 ml of fresh peripheral blood provided the PBMCs. At least ten counts were recorded for this clonotype. Its antigen remains unidentified. This chain joins TRBV20-1 and TRBJ1-2; maybe TRBD1 (6 bases). The clonotype was recovered from a young woman with stable Graves' hyperthyroidism. The sample taken for sequencing was peripheral blood. DNA of the CDR3: TGCAGTGCTGCCACAGGGAGTCGGTATGGCTACACCTTC. Translation gives CSAATGSRYGYTF.